The clone carrying this TCR beta chain was counted a single time. This sample was included in a study of blood T cell repertoires in COVID-19. In the authors' methods: Cell counts per sample came from amplifying reference gene primers. Produced via immunoSEQ multiplex PCR; TCRdb's table is partial and in-frame only. Clonal size and the V and J genes are those of that table, whereas D and trimming came from the DNA. The sample yields about 360,000 clones, 81% seen once. Per the germline V gene, CDR1 is SGHVS and CDR2 is FQNEAQ. The CDR3 extends over 15 amino acids. V gave up 8 bases and J gave up 0 bases; unmatched junction bases: 7.

The V gene is TRBV7-8, the J gene TRBJ1-3; 7 bases line up with TRBD1. This receptor was obtained from a human donor with acute or convalescent COVID-19. The donor label of this sample is uncertain. Sequencing used peripheral blood. DNA of the CDR3: TGTGCCAGCTACCAGGGGGGCCACTCTGGAAACACCATATATTTT. It yields the protein CASYQGGHSGNTIYF.